This T cell receptor beta chain was captured by sequencing in a study of T cell repertoires in cytomegalovirus infection. The wider study: Evidence of both CMV infection and a matching HLA type came from public TCR beta signatures.

TCRdb called the reads again in MiXCR, with one record for every CDR3 protein. The table includes some 270,000 distinct CDR3 sequences, around 15% detected once. V dropped 0 bases and J dropped 0; count of bases not matched to a gene: 6. The CDR3 is 18 amino acids. The germline V gene encodes CDR1 SGDLS and CDR2 YYNGEE. The chain couples TRBV9 to TRBJ2-3; TRBD2 agrees at 11 bases. The sequence came from a human donor in good health (CMV status not recorded). Some clones in this sample may be carry-over from other donors' samples. Sequenced sample: CD8+ T cells from PBMCs. CDR3 DNA sequence: TGTGCCAGCAGCGTAGAGGCTAGCGGGGGGCCGAGCACAGATACGCAGTATTTT. Amino acids: CASSVEASGGPSTDTQYF. Using reference TRBV9 and TRBJ2-3 for the parts outside the CDR3, the full variable domain is DSGVTQTPKHLITATGQRVTLRCSPRSGDLSVYWYQQSLDQGLQFLIQYYNGEERAKGNILERFSAQQFPDLHSELNLSSLELGDSALYFCASSVEASGGPSTDTQYFGPGTRLTVL.